The T cell receptor beta chain under discussion was sequenced for a study of blood T cell repertoires in COVID-19. Participant age was roughly 18 to 95 years, and participants resided in roughly 25 US areas. Participants were placed into cohorts based on the clinical history they reported. Original data processing: Nucleated cell counts were estimated from reference gene primer amplification. Produced via immunoSEQ multiplex PCR; TCRdb's table is partial and in-frame only. The V and J calls and clone size come from that table; D and trimming were worked out from the DNA. The table includes around 160,000 clones, 80% to 85% detected once. This clonotype was obtained from a woman in her 50s who had been exposed to COVID-19. Sequences were obtained from PBMCs or T cells enriched from blood (not recorded which).

DNA of the CDR3: TGTGCCAGCAGCCCGAGGCGGGGCTCCTACGAGCAGTACTTC. Translation: CASSPRRGSYEQYF. The V call is TRBV7-2, the J call TRBJ2-7, with D possibly TRBD2 on 6 matching bases. Germline V CDR1 and CDR2: SGHTA, FQGNSA. This CDR3 region has 14 residues. The V gene lost 5 bases and the J gene lost 0 bases, with 11 bases spanning the gap.